This TCR beta chain was captured in a study of shared clonotypes between healthy human individuals. General study points: Compared with clonotypes that all four donors shared, non-shared clonotypes had lower generation probabilities. When naive CD4 clonotypes were compared across several donors, about 5% were shared.

Concerning this clone: What it binds is not known.

TCRdb keeps only in-frame clones here, not all; method: immunoSEQ multiplex PCR. Counted here are over a million clones, around 97% occurring once; the ten biggest clones make up approximately 1.2%. Per the germline V gene, CDR1 is MNHEY and CDR2 is SMNVEV (reference sequence). This CDR3 contains 20 residues. Trimming took 1 base from V and 3 from J; bases not matched to a gene: 18. Sequenced: naive CD4+ T cells sorted from blood. As for subset: CD45RA+ positively selected. This sequence originates from a man aged 30-40 years in good health. This sequence joins TRBV27 and TRBJ1-1, with 9 bases matching TRBD1. The DNA of the CDR3 is TGTGCCAGCAGTTTATATCCCCCCCGACAGGGGGTCCGTCGGCACACTGAAGCTTTCTTT. Amino acids: CASSLYPPRQGVRRHTEAFF.